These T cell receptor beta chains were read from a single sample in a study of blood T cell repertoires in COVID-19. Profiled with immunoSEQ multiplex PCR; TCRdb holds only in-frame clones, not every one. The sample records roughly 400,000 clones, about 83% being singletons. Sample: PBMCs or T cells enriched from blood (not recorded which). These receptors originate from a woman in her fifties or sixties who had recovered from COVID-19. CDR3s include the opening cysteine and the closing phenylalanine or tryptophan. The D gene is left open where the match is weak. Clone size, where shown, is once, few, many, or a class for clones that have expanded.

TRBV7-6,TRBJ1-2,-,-,CASSLRAGAEYGYTF,TGTGCCAGCAGCCTTAGGGCGGGGGCGGAATATGGCTACACCTTC
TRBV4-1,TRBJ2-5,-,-,CASSQEVLRGETQYF,TGCGCCAGCAGCCAAGAAGTACTGAGGGGGGAGACCCAGTACTTC
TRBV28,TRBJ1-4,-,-,CASSSRGTVYNEKLFF,TGTGCCAGCAGTTCCCGGGGGACTGTTTATAATGAAAAACTGTTTTTT
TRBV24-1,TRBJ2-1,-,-,CATSDQWGGFNEQFF,TGTGCCACCAGTGATCAGTGGGGGGGCTTCAATGAGCAGTTCTTC
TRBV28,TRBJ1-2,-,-,CASSRPMAIPIRGYGYTF,TGTGCCAGCAGTCGCCCAATGGCAATACCTATTCGGGGCTATGGCTACACCTTC
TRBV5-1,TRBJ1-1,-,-,CASNPGVMNTEAFF,TGCGCCAGCAACCCCGGGGTAATGAACACTGAAGCTTTCTTT
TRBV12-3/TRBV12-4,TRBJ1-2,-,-,CASSTGGAHGYTF,TGTGCCAGCAGCACCGGGGGGGCGCATGGCTACACCTTC
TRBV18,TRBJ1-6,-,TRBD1,CASSPTGVNSYNSPLHF,TGTGCCAGCTCACCGACAGGGGTAAACTCCTATAATTCACCCCTCCACTTT
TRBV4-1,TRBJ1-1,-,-,CASSPEPQGTEAFF,TGCGCCAGCAGCCCGGAGCCCCAGGGCACTGAAGCTTTCTTT
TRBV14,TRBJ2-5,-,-,CASSQDLLIEGKETQYF,TGTGCCAGCAGCCAAGATCTTCTTATTGAGGGCAAAGAGACCCAGTACTTC
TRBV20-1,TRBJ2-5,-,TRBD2,CSASEGLVGWETQYF,TGCAGTGCTAGTGAGGGACTAGTGGGTTGGGAGACCCAGTACTTC
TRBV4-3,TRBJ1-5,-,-,CASSQVRYYNQPQHF,TGCGCCAGCAGCCAAGTTCGTTACTATAATCAGCCCCAGCATTTT
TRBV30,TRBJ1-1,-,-,CAWSVLRATEAFF,TGTGCCTGGAGTGTACTCAGGGCTACTGAAGCTTTCTTT
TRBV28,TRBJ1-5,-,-,CASSLTPNQPQHF,TGTGCCAGCAGTTTGACACCTAATCAGCCCCAGCATTTT
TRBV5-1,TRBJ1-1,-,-,CASSLIHTNTEAFF,TGCGCCAGCAGCTTGATTCACACGAACACTGAAGCTTTCTTT
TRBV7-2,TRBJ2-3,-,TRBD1,CASSYRTGLIDTQYF,TGTGCCAGCAGCTACAGGACAGGGTTGATAGATACGCAGTATTTT
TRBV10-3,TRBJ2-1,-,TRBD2,CASGGVQNNEQFF,TGTGCCAGCGGGGGAGTCCAGAACAATGAGCAGTTCTTC
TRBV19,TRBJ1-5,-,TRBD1,CASSILTGTGNQPQHF,TGTGCCAGTAGTATACTTACGGGGACAGGAAATCAGCCCCAGCATTTT
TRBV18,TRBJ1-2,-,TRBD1,CASSPLDRVGYGYTF,TGTGCCAGCTCACCACTGGACAGGGTTGGCTATGGCTACACCTTC
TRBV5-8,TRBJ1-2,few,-,CASRISRLYGYTF,TGTGCCAGCAGGATTAGCAGACTCTATGGCTACACCTTC
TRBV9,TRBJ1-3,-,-,CASSLTSGLTGNTIYF,TGTGCCAGCAGCCTTACATCAGGGCTCACTGGAAACACCATATATTTT
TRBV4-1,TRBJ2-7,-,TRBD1,CASSQDDPGTGVSYEQYF,TGCGCCAGCAGCCAAGATGATCCAGGGACAGGGGTTTCCTACGAGCAGTACTTC
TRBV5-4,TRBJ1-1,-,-,CASSPTQGMNTEAFF,TGTGCCAGCAGCCCGACACAGGGTATGAACACTGAAGCTTTCTTT
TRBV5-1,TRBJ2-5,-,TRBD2,CASSPGGKETQYF,TGCGCCAGCAGCCCGGGGGGGAAAGAGACCCAGTACTTC
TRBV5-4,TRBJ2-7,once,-,CASSLEYAGDYEQYF,TGTGCCAGCAGCTTGGAGTACGCAGGCGACTACGAGCAGTACTTC
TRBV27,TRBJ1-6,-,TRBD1,CASSLTGKGSPLHF,TGTGCCAGCAGTCTGACAGGGAAGGGGTCACCCCTCCACTTT
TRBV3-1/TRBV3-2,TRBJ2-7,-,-,CASSHQAGYEQYF,TGTGCCAGCAGCCACCAGGCGGGCTACGAGCAGTACTTC
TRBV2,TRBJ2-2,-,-,CASSESHYTGELFF,TGTGCCAGCAGTGAAAGCCATTACACCGGGGAGCTGTTTTTT
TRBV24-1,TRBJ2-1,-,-,CATSDLVGSYNEQFF,TGTGCCACCAGTGATTTGGTGGGCAGCTACAATGAGCAGTTCTTC
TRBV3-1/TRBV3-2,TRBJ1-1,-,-,CASGRDFNTEAFF,TGTGCCAGCGGACGGGACTTTAACACTGAAGCTTTCTTT
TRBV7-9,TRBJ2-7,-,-,CASSSTRGGGVYEQYF,TGTGCCAGCAGCTCCACGCGAGGGGGAGGGGTATACGAGCAGTACTTC
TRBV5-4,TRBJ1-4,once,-,CASSAPGQGNEKLFF,TGTGCCAGCAGCGCCCCTGGGCAGGGTAATGAAAAACTGTTTTTT
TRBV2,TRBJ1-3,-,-,CASSADVGTKATIYF,TGTGCCAGCAGCGCCGACGTGGGGACAAAGGCCACCATATATTTT